This T cell receptor beta chain was retrieved from a study of blood T cells in healthy people across ages. General study points: Unsorted PBMCs ruled out conclusive naive versus antigen-experienced comparison.

As concerns this clonotype: Its matching antigen is unknown.

Each individual donor underwent a draw of about 9.1 milliliters of peripheral blood. Germline V gene lookup returns CDR1 SGHRS and CDR2 YFSETQ. This CDR3 contains 13 residues. With a J-beta primer mix and a sample-barcoded 5' primer, a second PCR ran about 7 to 12 cycles. Unique molecular identifiers of 12 random nucleotides labeled each cDNA. TCRdb analysed the 5' RACE reads with MiXCR anew, one entry per CDR3 protein. The sample yields roughly 1,000,000 distinct CDR3 sequences, approximately 25% seen once. This sample also appeared in a second study, on T cells of mothers and their children. That work adds: Samples were provided by three healthy Caucasian mothers and their six children.

This receptor was obtained from a girl aged 2 to 10 in good health. The chain couples TRBV5-1 to TRBJ2-5, with D perhaps TRBD1 or TRBD2 (5 bases each). The end of the DNA is better explained by TRBJ2-1, so the J call may be wrong. Sequenced input: blood. CDR3 amino acids: CASSAAGSYEQFF. The CDR3 DNA reads as TGCGCCAGCAGCGCCGCAGGGAGTTACGAGCAGTTCTTC.